This T cell receptor beta chain was documented in a study of T cells in Graves' hyperthyroidism and ophthalmopathy. Whole-study context: Pretreatment peripheral blood was obtained at initial diagnosis. Study-wide results and caveats: By a 13 V-J model, ophthalmopathy was set apart from stable hyperthyroidism.

It was RNA transcripts that yielded the amplified TCR beta CDR3 regions. HTBI primers drove first-round RT-PCR of the TCR CDR3. A single record per CDR3 protein comes from TCRdb applying MiXCR to the multiplex PCR reads. The data contain 250,000 to 400,000 distinct CDR3 sequences, about 13% of them seen just once; the ten biggest clones take up approximately 35%. Orbital computed tomography and thyroid ultrasound, together with serum TRAb and thyroxine and clinical symptoms, were used for diagnoses. Many counts were recorded for this clonotype. What it binds is not known. Germline V gives CDR1 SGHTA, CDR2 FQGNSA. The germline V and J ends were trimmed by 2 bases and 6 bases, with 11 bases remaining between them. This CDR3 comprises 14 residues.

The receptor was derived from a woman aged 40 to 55 with Graves' ophthalmopathy. The sequenced material came from blood. The chain uses TRBV7-2 and TRBJ1-5; D uncertain. Here the CDR3 DNA reads TGTGCCAGCAGCTTACACCAGGCTGGTCAGCCCCAGCATTTT. Protein product: CASSLHQAGQPQHF.